What follows are 12 T cell receptor beta chains derived from one specimen sequenced in a study of blood T cells in healthy people across ages. With a J-beta primer mix and a sample-barcoded 5' primer, a second PCR ran about 7 to 12 cycles. TCRdb itself ran the 5' RACE reads through MiXCR, one entry per CDR3 protein. Of about 1,500,000 distinct CDR3 sequences listed, roughly 45% are singletons. Sequencing input: blood. Receptors were obtained from a woman under 30 in good health.

The V and J genes are TRBV7-6 and TRBJ2-3; 9 bases agree with TRBD2. Germline CDR1 is SGHVS and CDR2 is FNYEAQ. The CDR3 is 15 amino acids. Unmatched junction bases numbered 5, after V lost 5 bases and J lost 2 bases. This CDR3 is CASSISGGTTDTQYF. CDR3 sequence (DNA): TGTGCCAGCAGCATTAGCGGGGGTACCACAGATACGCAGTATTTT.

This clonotype was counted between two and nine times. The rearrangement joins TRBV24-1 to TRBJ2-1, with TRBD2 identical over 9 bases. V gave up 4 bases and J gave up 2 bases; unmatched junction bases: 11. From germline, CDR1 is KGHDR and CDR2 SFDVKD. There are 18 residues in the CDR3. The CDR3 loop is CATSDARGSGSTYNEQFF. The CDR3 nucleotides are TGTGCCACCAGTGACGCCCGGGGTAGCGGGAGTACCTACAATGAGCAGTTCTTC.

This clonotype was seen a few times. The chain recombines TRBV27 with TRBJ2-7, with TRBD2 identical over 7 bases. The V gene's germline CDR1 is MNHEY and CDR2 SMNVEV (reference sequence). The CDR3 loop spans 12 amino acids. V shed 10 bases, J shed 6 bases, and the junction held 9 bases outside the gene matches. The CDR3 sequence: CATQRGGSEQYF. The CDR3 region has the DNA TGTGCCACCCAGCGGGGTGGGAGCGAGCAGTACTTC.

The chain has TRBV5-1 and TRBJ2-5; D perhaps matches TRBD1 (6 bases). Gene TRBJ2-7 matches the end of the DNA better, so the J call may be wrong. The length of the CDR3 is 15 residues. Per the germline V gene, CDR1 is SGHRS and CDR2 is YFSETQ. As DNA, the CDR3 is TGCGCCAGCAGCTACGGGACACTCGGAGACTACGAGCAGTACTTC. It is translated as CASSYGTLGDYEQYF.

This chain joins TRBV6-1 and TRBJ2-7, with 9 bases matching TRBD1. Germline V gives CDR1 MNHNS, CDR2 SASEGT. This CDR3 has 14 residues. Losses at the gene ends were 5 bases for V and 4 bases for J; bases not matched to a gene: 6. The CDR3: CASSTGTGRYEQYF. DNA for the CDR3: TGTGCCAGCAGTACCGGGACAGGGAGGTACGAGCAGTACTTC.

A remark on this clonotype: One end of the junction varies from germline; a read error may be responsible. The chain uses TRBV5-5 and TRBJ2-2, with 8 bases fitting TRBD1. The CDR3 sequence is 16 residues long. The germline V gene has CDR1 SGHKS and CDR2 YYEKEE (reference sequence). CDR3 DNA: TGTGTCAGCACCCAACCCCCGGGACAGGCCGGCGGGGAGCTGTTTTTT. As protein: CVSTQPPGQAGGELFF.

As to this clonotype: A much larger clonotype is one base distant, so this may be a read error. The chain has TRBV20-1 and TRBJ2-3; D is unresolved. The germline gives CDR1 DFQATT, CDR2 SNEGSKA (reference sequence). V shed 1 base and J shed 3 bases, with 11 bases lying between them. The CDR3 is made up of 14 amino acids. CDR3 DNA sequence: TGCAGTGCTAGAGGGTCCACGACTACAGATACGCAGTATTTT. Translating it yields CSARGSTTTDTQYF.

The sample holds a few counts of this clonotype. V and J are TRBV7-9 and TRBJ1-1; D remains ambiguous. V lost 3 bases, J lost 8 bases, and 7 bases lay in between. CDR1 is SEHNR, CDR2 FQNEAQ, per germline (reference sequence). The CDR3 is made up of 11 amino acids. CDR3 amino acids: CASSLPLEAFF. The DNA for the CDR3 is TGTGCCAGCAGCTTGCCGCTAGAAGCTTTCTTT.

This clonotype was detected a few times. The chain recombines TRBV4-2 with TRBJ1-2; 8 positions agree with TRBD1. V shed 1 base and J 8 bases; nucleotides not matched to a gene: 9. This CDR3 region has 15 residues. Germline-derived CDR1 and CDR2 are LGHNA and YNFKEQ. CDR3 amino acids: CASSQVGQGAGGYTF. CDR3 bases: TGTGCCAGCAGCCAAGTCGGGCAGGGGGCGGGAGGCTACACCTTC.

This clonotype turned up a few times. The chain is built from TRBV12-3 or TRBV12-4 and TRBJ1-1; the D is unclear. Trimming left V 5 bases short and J 6 bases short, with 16 bases between. The CDR3 loop spans 14 amino acids. Written as DNA, the CDR3 is TGTGCCAGCAGTGGGCTAGGGATTTCCTCTGAAGCTTTCTTT. Translating gives CASSGLGISSEAFF.

The chain has TRBV12-3 or TRBV12-4 and TRBJ2-1, with D hard to call. CDR3 length equals 13 residues. Trimming took 3 bases from V and 10 from J, leaving 13 bases between them. The CDR3 coding sequence is TGTGCCAGCAGTTTGGAGCTCTCCTACGAGCAGTTCTTC. This gives the protein CASSLELSYEQFF.

This clonotype was detected once. The junction departs from germline at one end; a sequencing error may be responsible. The chain links TRBV10-3 to TRBJ2-5; possible D gene TRBD2, 5 bases. This CDR3 region has 16 residues. CDR1 ENHRY and CDR2 SYGVKD come from the germline V gene. The CDR3 loop is CAVSESPRGSQETQYF. In nucleotides, the CDR3 is TGTGCCGTCAGTGAGTCCCCTCGGGGTTCCCAAGAGACCCAGTACTTC.